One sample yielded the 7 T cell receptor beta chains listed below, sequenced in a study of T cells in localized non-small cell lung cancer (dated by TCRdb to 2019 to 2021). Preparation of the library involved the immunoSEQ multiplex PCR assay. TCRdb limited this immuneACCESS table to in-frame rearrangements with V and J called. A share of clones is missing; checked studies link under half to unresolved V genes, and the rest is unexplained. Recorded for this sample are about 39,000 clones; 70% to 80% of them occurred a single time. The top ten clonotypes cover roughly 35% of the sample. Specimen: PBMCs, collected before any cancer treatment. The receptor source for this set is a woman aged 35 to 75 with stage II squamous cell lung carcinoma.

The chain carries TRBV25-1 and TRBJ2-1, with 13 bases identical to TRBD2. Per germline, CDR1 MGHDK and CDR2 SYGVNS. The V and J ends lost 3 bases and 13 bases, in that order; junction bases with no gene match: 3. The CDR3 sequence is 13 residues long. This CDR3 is CASSDRLAGGQFF. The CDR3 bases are TGTGCCAGCAGTGACCGACTAGCGGGAGGACAGTTCTTC.

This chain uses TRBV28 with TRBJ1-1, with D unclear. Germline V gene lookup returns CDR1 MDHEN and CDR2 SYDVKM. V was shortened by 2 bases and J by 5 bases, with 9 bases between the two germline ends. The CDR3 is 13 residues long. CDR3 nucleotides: TGTGCCAGCAGTTTAGGTGGGCGGACTGAAGCTTTCTTT. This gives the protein CASSLGGRTEAFF. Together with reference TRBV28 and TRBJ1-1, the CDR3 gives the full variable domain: DVKVTQSSRYLVKRTGEKVFLECVQDMDHENMFWYRQDPGLGLRLIYFSYDVKMKEKGDIPEGYSVSREKKERFSLILESASTNQTSMYLCASSLGGRTEAFFGQGTRLTVV.

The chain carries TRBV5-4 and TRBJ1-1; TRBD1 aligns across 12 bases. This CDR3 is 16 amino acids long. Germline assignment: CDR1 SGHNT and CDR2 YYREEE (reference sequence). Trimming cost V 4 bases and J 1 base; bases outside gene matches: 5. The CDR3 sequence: CASSPGGQGANTEAFF. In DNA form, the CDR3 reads TGTGCCAGCAGCCCGGGGGGACAGGGGGCGAACACTGAAGCTTTCTTT.

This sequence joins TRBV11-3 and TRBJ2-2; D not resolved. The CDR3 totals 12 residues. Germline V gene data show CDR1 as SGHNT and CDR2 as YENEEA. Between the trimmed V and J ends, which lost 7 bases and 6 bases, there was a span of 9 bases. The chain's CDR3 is CASKDISGELFF. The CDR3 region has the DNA TGTGCCAGCAAAGATATCTCCGGGGAGCTGTTTTTT.

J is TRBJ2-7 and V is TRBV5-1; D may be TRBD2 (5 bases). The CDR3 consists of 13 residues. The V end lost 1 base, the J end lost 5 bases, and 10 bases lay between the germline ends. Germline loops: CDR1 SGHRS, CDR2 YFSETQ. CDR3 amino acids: CASSLNTEDEQYF. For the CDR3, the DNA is TGCGCCAGCAGCTTGAATACGGAGGACGAGCAGTACTTC.

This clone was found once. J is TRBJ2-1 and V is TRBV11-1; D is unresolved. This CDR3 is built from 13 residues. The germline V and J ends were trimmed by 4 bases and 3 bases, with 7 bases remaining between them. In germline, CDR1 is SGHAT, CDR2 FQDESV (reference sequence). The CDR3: CASSYGNYNEQFF. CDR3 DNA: TGTGCCAGCAGCTACGGAAACTACAATGAGCAGTTCTTC. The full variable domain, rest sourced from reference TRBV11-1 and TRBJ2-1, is EAEVAQSPRYKITEKSQAVAFWCDPISGHATLYWYRQILGQGPELLVQFQDESVVDDSQLPKDRFSAERLKGVDSTLKIQPAELGDSAMYLCASSYGNYNEQFFGPGTRLTVL.

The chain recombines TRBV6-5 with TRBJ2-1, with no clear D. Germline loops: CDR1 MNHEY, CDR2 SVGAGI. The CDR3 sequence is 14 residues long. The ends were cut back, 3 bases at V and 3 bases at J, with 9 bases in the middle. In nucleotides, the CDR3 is TGTGCCAGCAGTTATCAGGCCAGCTACAATGAGCAGTTCTTC. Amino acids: CASSYQASYNEQFF.